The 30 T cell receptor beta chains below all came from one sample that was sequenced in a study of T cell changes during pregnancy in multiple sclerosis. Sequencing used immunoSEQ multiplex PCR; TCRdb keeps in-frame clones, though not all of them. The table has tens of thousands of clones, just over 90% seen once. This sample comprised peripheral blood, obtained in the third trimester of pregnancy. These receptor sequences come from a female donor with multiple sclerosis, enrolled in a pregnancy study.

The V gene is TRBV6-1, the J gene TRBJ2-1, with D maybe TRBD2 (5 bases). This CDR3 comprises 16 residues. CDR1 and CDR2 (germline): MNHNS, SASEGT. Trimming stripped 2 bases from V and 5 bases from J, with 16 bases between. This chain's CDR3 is CASSEWLAGNNNEQFF. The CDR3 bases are TGTGCCAGCAGTGAATGGTTAGCCGGGAATAACAATGAGCAGTTCTTC.

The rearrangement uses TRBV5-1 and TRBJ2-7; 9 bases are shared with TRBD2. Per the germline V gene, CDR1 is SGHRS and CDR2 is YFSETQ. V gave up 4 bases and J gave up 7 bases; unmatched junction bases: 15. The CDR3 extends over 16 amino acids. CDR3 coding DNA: TGCGCCAGCAGCCCGGGACTAGCAGTCCCCCTTGGGGAGCAGTACTTC. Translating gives CASSPGLAVPLGEQYF.

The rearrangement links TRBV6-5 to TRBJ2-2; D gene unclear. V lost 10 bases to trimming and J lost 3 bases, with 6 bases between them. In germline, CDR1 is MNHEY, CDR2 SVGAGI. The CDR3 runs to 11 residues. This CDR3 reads CATLHTGELFF. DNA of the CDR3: TGTGCCACCCTACACACCGGGGAGCTGTTTTTT.

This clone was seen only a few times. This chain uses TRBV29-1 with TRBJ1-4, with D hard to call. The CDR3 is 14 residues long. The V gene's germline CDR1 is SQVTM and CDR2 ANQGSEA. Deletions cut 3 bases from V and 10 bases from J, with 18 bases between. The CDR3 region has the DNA TGCAGCGTTGATCCCCCGAGCTCGGCAGGAAAACTGTTTTTT. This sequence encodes CSVDPPSSAGKLFF. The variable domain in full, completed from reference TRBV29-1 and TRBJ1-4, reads SAVISQKPSRDICQRGTSLTIQCQVDSQVTMMFWYRQQPGQSLTLIATANQGSEATYESGFVIDKFPISRPNLTFSTLTVSNMSPEDSSIYLCSVDPPSSAGKLFFGSGTQLSVL.

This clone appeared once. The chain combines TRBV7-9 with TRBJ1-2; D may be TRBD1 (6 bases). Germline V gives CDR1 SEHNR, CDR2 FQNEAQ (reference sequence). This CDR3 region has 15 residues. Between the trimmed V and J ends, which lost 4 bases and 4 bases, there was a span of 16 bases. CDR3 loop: CASSSSPDRFYGYTF. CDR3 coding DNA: TGTGCCAGCAGCTCGTCCCCCGACAGGTTCTATGGCTACACCTTC.

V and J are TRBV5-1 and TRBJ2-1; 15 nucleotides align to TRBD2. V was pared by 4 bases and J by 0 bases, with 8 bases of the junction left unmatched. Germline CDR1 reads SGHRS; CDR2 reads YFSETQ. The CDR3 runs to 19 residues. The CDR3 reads CASSIGTSGGISSYNEQFF. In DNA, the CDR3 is TGCGCCAGCAGCATTGGGACTAGCGGGGGGATCAGCTCCTACAATGAGCAGTTCTTC.

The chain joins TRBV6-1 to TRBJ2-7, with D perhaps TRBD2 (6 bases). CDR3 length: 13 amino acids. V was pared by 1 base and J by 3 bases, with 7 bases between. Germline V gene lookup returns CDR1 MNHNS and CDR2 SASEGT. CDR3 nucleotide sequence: TGTGCCAGCAGTGAAGGGGGGGTCTACGAGCAGTACTTC. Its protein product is CASSEGGVYEQYF.

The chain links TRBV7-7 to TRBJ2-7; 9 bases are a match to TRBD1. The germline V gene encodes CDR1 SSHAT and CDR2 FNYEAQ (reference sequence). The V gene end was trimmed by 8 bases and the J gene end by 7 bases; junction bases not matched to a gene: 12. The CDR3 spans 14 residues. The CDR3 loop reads CASRGDRVCREQYF. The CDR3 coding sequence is TGTGCCAGCCGGGGGGACAGGGTATGTAGGGAGCAGTACTTC.

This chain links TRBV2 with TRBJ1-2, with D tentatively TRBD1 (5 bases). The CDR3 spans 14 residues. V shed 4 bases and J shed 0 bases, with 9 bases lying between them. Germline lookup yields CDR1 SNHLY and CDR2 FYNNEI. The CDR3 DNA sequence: TGTGCCAGCAGTGTCCGGACAACTAACTATGGCTACACCTTC. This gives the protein CASSVRTTNYGYTF.

The CDR3 DNA follows: TGTGCCAGCAGCCCGGGACTGACCTATGGCTACACCTTC. It codes for CASSPGLTYGYTF. The chain links TRBV11-2 to TRBJ1-2, with D possibly being TRBD1 (5 bases). Looked up from germline, CDR1 is SGHAT and CDR2 is FQNNGV. The CDR3 has 13 residues. V lost 5 bases and J 4 bases, leaving 11 bases between the germline ends.

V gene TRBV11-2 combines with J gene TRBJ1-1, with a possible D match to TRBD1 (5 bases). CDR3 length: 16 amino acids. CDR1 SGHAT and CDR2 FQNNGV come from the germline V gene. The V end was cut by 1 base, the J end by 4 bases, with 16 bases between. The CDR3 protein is CASSLVGRGGATEAFF. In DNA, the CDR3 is TGTGCCAGCAGCTTAGTGGGGCGAGGCGGGGCCACTGAAGCTTTCTTT.

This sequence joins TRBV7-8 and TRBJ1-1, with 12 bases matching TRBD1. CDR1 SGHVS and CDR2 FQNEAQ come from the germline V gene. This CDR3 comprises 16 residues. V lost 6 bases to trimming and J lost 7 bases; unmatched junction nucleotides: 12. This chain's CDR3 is CASSPRDRGRFVEAFF. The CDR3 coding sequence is TGTGCCAGCAGTCCCCGGGACAGGGGGCGATTCGTTGAAGCTTTCTTT. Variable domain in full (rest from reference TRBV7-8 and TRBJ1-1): GAGVSQSPRYKVAKRGQDVALRCDPISGHVSLFWYQQALGQGPEFLTYFQNEAQLDKSGLPSDRFFAERPEGSVSTLKIQRTQQEDSAVYLCASSPRDRGRFVEAFFGQGTRLTVV.

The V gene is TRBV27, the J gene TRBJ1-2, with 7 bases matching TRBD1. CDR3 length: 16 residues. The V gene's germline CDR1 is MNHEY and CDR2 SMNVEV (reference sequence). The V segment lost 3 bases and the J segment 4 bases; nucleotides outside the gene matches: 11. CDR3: CASSLGRGGLIYGYTF. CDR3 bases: TGTGCCAGCAGTTTGGGGAGAGGGGGCCTCATCTATGGCTACACCTTC.

CDR3 DNA sequence: TGTGCCAGCAGCTTGAACAGGGGCTACGAGCAGTACTTC. Amino acids: CASSLNRGYEQYF. The rearrangement links TRBV11-2 to TRBJ2-7; 7 bases align to TRBD1. V was pared by 3 bases and J by 3 bases, with 2 bases of the junction left unmatched. CDR1 and CDR2 from the germline V gene are SGHAT and FQNNGV. The CDR3 covers 13 residues.

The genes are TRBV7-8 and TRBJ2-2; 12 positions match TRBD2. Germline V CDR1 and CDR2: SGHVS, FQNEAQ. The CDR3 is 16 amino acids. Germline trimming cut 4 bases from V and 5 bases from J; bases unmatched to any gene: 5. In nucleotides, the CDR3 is TGTGCCAGCAGCTATAGACTAGCGGGAGTGACCGGGGAGCTGTTTTTT. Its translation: CASSYRLAGVTGELFF.

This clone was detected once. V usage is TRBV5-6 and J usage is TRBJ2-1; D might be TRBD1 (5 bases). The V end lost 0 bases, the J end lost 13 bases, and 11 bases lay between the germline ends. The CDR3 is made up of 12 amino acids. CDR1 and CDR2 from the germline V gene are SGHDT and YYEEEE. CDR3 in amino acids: CASSLALWGQFF. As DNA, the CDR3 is TGTGCCAGCAGCTTGGCCCTCTGGGGCCAGTTCTTC.

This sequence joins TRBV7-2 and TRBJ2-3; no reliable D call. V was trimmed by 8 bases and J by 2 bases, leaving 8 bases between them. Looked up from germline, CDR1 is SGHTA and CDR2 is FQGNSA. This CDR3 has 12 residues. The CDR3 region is CASSRVTDTQYF. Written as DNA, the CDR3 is TGTGCCAGCTCCCGAGTCACAGATACGCAGTATTTT.

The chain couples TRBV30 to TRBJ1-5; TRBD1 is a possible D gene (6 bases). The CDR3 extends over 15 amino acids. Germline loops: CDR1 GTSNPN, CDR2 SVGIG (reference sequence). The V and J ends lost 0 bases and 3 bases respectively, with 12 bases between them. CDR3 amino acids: CAWSVGTKFNQPQHF. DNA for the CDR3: TGTGCCTGGAGTGTTGGGACAAAATTCAATCAGCCCCAGCATTTT.

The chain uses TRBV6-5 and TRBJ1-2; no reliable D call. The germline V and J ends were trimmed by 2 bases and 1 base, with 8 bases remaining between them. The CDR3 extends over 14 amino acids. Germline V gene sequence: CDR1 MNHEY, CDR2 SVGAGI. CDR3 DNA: TGTGCCAGCAGTTACCAACAGAATAACTATGGCTACACCTTC. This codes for CASSYQQNNYGYTF.

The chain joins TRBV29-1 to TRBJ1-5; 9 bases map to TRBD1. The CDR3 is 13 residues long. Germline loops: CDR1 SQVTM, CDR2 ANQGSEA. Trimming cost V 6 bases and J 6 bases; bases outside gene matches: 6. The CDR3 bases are TGCAGCGTAGGGGACAGGGTCGGTCAGCCCCAGCATTTT. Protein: CSVGDRVGQPQHF.

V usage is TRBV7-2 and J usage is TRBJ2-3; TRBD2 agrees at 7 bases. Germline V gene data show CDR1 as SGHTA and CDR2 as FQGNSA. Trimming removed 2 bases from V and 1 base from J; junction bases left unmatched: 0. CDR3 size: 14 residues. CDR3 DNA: TGTGCCAGCAGCTTAAGCGGGGGCACAGATACGCAGTATTTT. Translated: CASSLSGGTDTQYF.

The CDR3 bases are TGTGCCAGCAGCTCGACTAGCGGGGGCCTATCTCCCTCCTACGAGCAGTACTTC. Its protein product is CASSSTSGGLSPSYEQYF. The V gene is TRBV5-5, the J gene TRBJ2-7; 12 bases are shared with TRBD2. V dropped 3 bases and J dropped 0; count of bases not matched to a gene: 10. The CDR3 is 18 amino acids. Germline V gene sequence: CDR1 SGHKS, CDR2 YYEKEE (reference sequence).

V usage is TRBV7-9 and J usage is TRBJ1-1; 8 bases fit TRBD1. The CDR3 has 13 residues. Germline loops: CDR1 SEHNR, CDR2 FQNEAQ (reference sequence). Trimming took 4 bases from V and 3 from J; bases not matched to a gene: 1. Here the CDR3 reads CASSSQGDTEAFF. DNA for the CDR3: TGTGCCAGCAGCTCACAGGGGGACACTGAAGCTTTCTTT.

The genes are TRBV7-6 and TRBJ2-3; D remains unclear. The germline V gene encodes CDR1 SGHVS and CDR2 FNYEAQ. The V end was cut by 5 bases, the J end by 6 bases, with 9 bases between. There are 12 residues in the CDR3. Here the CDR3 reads CASSHSGDTQYF. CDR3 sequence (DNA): TGTGCCAGCAGCCATTCCGGGGATACGCAGTATTTT.

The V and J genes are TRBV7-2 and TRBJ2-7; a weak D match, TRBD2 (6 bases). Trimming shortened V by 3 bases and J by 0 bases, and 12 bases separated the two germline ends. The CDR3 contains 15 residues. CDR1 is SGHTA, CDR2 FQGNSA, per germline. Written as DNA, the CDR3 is TGTGCCAGCAGCTTGGCGGGACGGACCTCCTACGAGCAGTACTTC. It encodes CASSLAGRTSYEQYF.

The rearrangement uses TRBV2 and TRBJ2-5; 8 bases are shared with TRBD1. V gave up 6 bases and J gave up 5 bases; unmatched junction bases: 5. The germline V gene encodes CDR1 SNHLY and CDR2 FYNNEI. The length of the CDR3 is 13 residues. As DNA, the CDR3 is TGTGCCAGCAGCCCGGACAGGGTGGAGACCCAGTACTTC. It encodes CASSPDRVETQYF. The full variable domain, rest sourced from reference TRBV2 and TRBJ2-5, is EPEVTQTPSHQVTQMGQEVILRCVPISNHLYFYWYRQILGQKVEFLVSFYNNEISEKSEIFDDQFSVERPDGSNFTLKIRSTKLEDSAMYFCASSPDRVETQYFGPGTRLLVL.

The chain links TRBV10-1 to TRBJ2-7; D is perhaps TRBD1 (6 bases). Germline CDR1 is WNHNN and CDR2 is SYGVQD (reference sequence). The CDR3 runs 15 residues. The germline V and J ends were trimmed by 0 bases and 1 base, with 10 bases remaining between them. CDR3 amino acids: CASSESEDSSYEQYF. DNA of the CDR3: TGCGCCAGCAGTGAGTCAGAGGACAGTTCCTACGAGCAGTACTTC.

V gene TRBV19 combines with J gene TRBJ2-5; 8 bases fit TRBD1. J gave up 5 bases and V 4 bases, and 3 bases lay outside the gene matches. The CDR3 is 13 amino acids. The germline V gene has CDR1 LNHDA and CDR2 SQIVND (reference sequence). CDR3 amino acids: CASSTGGSETQYF. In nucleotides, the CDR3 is TGTGCCAGTAGTACAGGGGGCTCGGAGACCCAGTACTTC. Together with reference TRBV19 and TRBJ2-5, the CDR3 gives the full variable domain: DGGITQSPKYLFRKEGQNVTLSCEQNLNHDAMYWYRQDPGQGLRLIYYSQIVNDFQKGDIAEGYSVSREKKESFPLTVTSAQKNPTAFYLCASSTGGSETQYFGPGTRLLVL.

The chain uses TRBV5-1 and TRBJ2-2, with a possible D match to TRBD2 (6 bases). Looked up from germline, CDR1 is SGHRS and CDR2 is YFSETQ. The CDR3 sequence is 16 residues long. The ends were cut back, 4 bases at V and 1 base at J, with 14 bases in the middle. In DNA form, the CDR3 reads TGCGCCAGCAGCCCTTTCTTGGGGGGGAACACCGGGGAGCTGTTTTTT. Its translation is CASSPFLGGNTGELFF.

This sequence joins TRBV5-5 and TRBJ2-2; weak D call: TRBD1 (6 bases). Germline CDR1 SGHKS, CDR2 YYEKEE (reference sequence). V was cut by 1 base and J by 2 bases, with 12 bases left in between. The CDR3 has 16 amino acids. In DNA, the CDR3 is TGTGCCAGCAGCTTGATTGCACAGGGCAACACCGGGGAGCTGTTTTTT. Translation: CASSLIAQGNTGELFF.